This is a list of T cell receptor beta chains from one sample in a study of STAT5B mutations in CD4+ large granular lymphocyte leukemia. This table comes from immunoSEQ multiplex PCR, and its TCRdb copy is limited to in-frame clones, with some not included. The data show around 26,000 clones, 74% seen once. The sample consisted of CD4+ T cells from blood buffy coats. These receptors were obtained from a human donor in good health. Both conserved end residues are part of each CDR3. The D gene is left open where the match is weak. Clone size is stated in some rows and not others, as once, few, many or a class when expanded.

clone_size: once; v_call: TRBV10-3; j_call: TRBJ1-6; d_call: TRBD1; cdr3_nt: TGTGCCATCAGTGGCTCAGGGGGCGCTTCACCCCTCCACTTT; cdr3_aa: CAISGSGGASPLHF
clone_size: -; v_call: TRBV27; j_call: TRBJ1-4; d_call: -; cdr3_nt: TGTGCCAGCAGTTTATCGCTAACAGCAACTAATGAAAAACTGTTTTTT; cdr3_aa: CASSLSLTATNEKLFF
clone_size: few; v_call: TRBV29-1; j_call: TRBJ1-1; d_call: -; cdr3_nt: TGCAGCGTTTCTGGTCGAGGGAACACTGAAGCTTTCTTT; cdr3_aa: CSVSGRGNTEAFF
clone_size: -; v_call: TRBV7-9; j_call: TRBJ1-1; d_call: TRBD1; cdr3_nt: TGTGCCAGCAGCTCAGGGGGGGGTTGGACTGAAGCTTTCTTT; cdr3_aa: CASSSGGGWTEAFF
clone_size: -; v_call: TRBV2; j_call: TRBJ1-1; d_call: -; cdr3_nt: TGTGCCAGCAGTGGGTTTATGAACACTGAAGCTTTCTTT; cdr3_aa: CASSGFMNTEAFF
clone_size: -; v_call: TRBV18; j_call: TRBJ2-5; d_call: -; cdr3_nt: TGTGCCAGCTCCCCGCCTTTGGAGACCCAGTACTTC; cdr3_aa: CASSPPLETQYF
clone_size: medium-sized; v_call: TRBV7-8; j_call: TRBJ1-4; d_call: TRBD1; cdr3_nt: TGTGCCAGCAGCTTAGGGGACAGTTCAGGGGAAAAACTGTTTTTT; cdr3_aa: CASSLGDSSGEKLFF
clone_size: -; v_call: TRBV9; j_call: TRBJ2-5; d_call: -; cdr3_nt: TGTGCCAGCAGCGTAGGGACTCAGGGGGGGGAAGAGACCCAGTACTTC; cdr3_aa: CASSVGTQGGEETQYF
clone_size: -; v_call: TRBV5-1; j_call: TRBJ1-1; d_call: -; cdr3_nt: TGCGCCAGCAGCTTGGAAGTGGCTCGGCCTGAAGCTTTCTTT; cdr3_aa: CASSLEVARPEAFF
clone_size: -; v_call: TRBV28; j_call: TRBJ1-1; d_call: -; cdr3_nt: TGTGCCAGCAGTTTATACGCAGTGAACACTGAAGCTTTCTTT; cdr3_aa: CASSLYAVNTEAFF
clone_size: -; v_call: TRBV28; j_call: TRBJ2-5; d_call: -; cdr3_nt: TGTGCCAGCAGCAACCGCGACCGGGGCATTGAGACCCAGTACTTC; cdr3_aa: CASSNRDRGIETQYF
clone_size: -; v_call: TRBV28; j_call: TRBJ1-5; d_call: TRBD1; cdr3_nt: TGTGCCAGCAGTTCAGGGGGTAGCAATCAGCCCCAGCATTTT; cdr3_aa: CASSSGGSNQPQHF
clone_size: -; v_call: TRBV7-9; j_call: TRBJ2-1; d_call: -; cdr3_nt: TGTGCCAGCAGCCCCCGGTGGGTCACTGGCCACAATGAGCAGTTCTTC; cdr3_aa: CASSPRWVTGHNEQFF
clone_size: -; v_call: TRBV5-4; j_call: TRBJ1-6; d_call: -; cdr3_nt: TGTGCCAGCAGCTTCAGGGACTCGAATTCACCCCTCCACTTT; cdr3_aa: CASSFRDSNSPLHF
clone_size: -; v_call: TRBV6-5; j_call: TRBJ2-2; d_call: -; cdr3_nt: TGTGCCAGCAGACCTGGGACACGCACCGGGGAGCTGTTTTTT; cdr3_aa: CASRPGTRTGELFF
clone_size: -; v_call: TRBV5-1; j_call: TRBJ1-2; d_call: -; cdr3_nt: TGCGCCAGCAGCTTGGGCGCGGGGGGCACCGACTATGGCTACACCTTC; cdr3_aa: CASSLGAGGTDYGYTF
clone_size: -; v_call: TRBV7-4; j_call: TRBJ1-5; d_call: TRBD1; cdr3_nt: TGTGCCAGCAGCAGACGACAGGGGGCGTGTCAGCCCCAGCATTTT; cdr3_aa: CASSRRQGACQPQHF
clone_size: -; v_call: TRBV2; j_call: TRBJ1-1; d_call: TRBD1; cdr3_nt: TGTGCCAGCAAGCCGGGGACAGGGCACATGAACACTGAAGCTTTCTTT; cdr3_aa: CASKPGTGHMNTEAFF
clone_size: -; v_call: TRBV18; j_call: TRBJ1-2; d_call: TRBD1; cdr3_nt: TGTGCCAGCTCACTTGGGACAGGGGGCAGTAACTATGGCTACACCTTC; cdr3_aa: CASSLGTGGSNYGYTF
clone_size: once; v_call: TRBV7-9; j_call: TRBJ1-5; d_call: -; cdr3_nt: TGTGCCAGCAGCTTAGGGCTCAATCAGCCCCAGCATTTT; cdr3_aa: CASSLGLNQPQHF
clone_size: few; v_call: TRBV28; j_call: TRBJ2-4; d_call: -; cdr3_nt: TGTGCCAGCTCGATCCCGCTCGGAGGGGCCAAAAACATTCAGTACTTC; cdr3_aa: CASSIPLGGAKNIQYF
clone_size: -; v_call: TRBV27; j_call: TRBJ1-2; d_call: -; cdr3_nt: TGTGCCAGCAGCCCTACGGGGGACTATGGCTACACCTTC; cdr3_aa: CASSPTGDYGYTF
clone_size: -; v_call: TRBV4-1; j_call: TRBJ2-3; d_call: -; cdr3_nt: TGCGCCAGCAGCCAAGATTCGTCAATTTCAGATACGCAGTATTTT; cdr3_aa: CASSQDSSISDTQYF
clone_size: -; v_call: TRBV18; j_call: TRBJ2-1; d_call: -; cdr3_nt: TGTGCCAGCTCACCACAAGTGGACAAACCTGAGCAGTTCTTC; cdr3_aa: CASSPQVDKPEQFF
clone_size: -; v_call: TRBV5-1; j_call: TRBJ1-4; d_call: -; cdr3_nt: TGCGCCAGCAGCGCCCGGGACTGGGCCCCTAATGAAAAACTGTTTTTT; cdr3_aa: CASSARDWAPNEKLFF
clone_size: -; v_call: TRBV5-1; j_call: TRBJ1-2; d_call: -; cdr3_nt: TGCGCCAGCAGCCCCGGACAGAGCTATGGCTACACCTTC; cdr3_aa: CASSPGQSYGYTF
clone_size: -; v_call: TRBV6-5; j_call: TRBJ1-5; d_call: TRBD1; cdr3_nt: TGTGCCAGCAGTTTAAGTTGGGACAGGGGGAATCAGCCCCAGCATTTT; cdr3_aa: CASSLSWDRGNQPQHF
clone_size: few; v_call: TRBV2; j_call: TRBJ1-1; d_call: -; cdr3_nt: TGTGCCAGCAGTCGGGAGGGTAACACTGAAGCTTTCTTT; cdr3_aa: CASSREGNTEAFF
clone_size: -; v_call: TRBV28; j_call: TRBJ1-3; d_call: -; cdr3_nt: TGTGCCAGCAGCCTTTCCCTACAGGGTACAGGAAACACCATATATTTT; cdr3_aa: CASSLSLQGTGNTIYF
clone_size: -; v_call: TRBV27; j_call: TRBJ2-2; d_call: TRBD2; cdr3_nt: TGTGCCAGCAGTCCAAGAGGGACTAGCGGGGGCACCGGGGAGCTGTTTTTT; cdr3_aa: CASSPRGTSGGTGELFF
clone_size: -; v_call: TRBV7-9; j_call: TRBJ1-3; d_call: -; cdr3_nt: TGTGCCAGCAGCCGGGGGGAGGCGATGAACACCATATATTTT; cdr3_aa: CASSRGEAMNTIYF
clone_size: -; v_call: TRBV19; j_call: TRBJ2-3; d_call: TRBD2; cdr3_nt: TGTGCCAGTAGTAAACCACGAGGACTAGCGGGAGTTATGGGGGGTACGCAGTATTTT; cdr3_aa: CASSKPRGLAGVMGGTQYF
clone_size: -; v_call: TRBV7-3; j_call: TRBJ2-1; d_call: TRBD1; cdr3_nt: TGTGCCAGCAGCCGGGGACAGGGGCTAGGTGAGCAGTTCTTC; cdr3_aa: CASSRGQGLGEQFF
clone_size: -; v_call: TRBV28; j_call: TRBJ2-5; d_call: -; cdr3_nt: TGTGCCAGCAGTTTGCCGGACTTACAAGAGACCCAGTACTTC; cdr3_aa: CASSLPDLQETQYF
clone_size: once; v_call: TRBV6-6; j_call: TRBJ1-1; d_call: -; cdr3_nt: TGTGCCAGCAGCGCCTGGGCCCGGACTGAAGCTTTCTTT; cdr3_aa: CASSAWARTEAFF
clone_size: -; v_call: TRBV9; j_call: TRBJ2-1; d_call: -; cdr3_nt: TGTGCCAGCAGCCGTCAGGAGGGCAGTTACAATGAGCAGTTCTTC; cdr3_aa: CASSRQEGSYNEQFF
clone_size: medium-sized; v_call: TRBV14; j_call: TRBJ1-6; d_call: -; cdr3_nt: TGTGCCAGCAGCCCACTTCAGGGTATCTCGCCCCTCCACTTT; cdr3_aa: CASSPLQGISPLHF
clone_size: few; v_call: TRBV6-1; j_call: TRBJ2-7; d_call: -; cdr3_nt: TGTGCCAGCAGCCAAGGGGGGTTGGGCTCCTACGAGCAGTACTTC; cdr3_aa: CASSQGGLGSYEQYF
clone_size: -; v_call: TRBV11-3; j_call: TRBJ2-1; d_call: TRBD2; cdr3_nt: TGTGCCAGCAGCTCTCGTACTACCAGGGGACTAGGCAATGAGCAGTTCTTC; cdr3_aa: CASSSRTTRGLGNEQFF
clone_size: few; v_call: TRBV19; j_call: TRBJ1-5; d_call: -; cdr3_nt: TGTGCCAGTAGTATAGGCCGAGCCTTCAATCAGCCCCAGCATTTT; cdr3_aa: CASSIGRAFNQPQHF
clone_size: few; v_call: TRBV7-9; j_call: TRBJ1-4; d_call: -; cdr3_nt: TGTGCCAGCAGCTTGGCCGCCGGTGAAAAACTGTTTTTT; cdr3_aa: CASSLAAGEKLFF
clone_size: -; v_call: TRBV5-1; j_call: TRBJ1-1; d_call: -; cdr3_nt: TGCGCCAGCAGCTTGGGGACAGCCGATTTTAGCACTGAAGCTTTCTTT; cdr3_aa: CASSLGTADFSTEAFF
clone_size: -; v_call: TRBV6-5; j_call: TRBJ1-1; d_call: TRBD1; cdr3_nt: TGTGCCAGCAGTTACTTGGGACAGGGGGCGGACACTGAAGCTTTCTTT; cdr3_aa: CASSYLGQGADTEAFF
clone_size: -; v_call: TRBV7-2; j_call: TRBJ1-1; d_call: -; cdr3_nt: TGTGCCAGCAGCCCCCCGGCGGGGGGGTCGGCGGGGAACACTGAAGCTTTCTTT; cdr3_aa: CASSPPAGGSAGNTEAFF
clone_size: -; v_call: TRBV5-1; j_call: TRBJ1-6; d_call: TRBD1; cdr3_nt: TGCGCCAGCAGCAGAGATACAGGGGGCGCGGGGTCACCCCTCCACTTT; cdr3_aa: CASSRDTGGAGSPLHF
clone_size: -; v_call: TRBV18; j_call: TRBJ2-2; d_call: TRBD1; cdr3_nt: TGTGCCAGCTCACCACAGGAACAGGGGGCGGCCGGGGAGCTGTTTTTT; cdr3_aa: CASSPQEQGAAGELFF
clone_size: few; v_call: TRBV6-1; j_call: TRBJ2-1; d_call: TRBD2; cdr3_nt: TGTGCCGTCAGGACTAGCGGGAGGCAAAATGAGCAGTTCTTC; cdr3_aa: CAVRTSGRQNEQFF
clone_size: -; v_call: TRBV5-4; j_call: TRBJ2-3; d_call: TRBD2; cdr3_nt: TGTGCCAGCACCCTGGATAGCGGGGCCAGAGATACGCAGTATTTT; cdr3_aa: CASTLDSGARDTQYF
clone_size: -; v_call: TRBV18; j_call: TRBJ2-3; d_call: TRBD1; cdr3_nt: TGTGCCAGCTCACCACGTCGGACAGGGGGCTTAGATACGCAGTATTTT; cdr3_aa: CASSPRRTGGLDTQYF